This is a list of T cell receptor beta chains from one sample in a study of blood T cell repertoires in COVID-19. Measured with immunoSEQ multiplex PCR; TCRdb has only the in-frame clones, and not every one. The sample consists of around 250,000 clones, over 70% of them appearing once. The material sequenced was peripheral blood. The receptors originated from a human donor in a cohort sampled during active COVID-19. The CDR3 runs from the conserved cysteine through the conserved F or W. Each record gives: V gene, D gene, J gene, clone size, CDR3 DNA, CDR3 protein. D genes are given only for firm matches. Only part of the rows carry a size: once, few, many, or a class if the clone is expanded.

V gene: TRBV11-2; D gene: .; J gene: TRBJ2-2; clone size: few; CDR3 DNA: TGTGCCAGCAGCTTATATCCGGGGACCGGGGAGCTGTTTTTT; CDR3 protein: CASSLYPGTGELFF
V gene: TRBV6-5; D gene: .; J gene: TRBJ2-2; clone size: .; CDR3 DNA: TGTGCCAGCAGTTACCACAGATACACCGGGGAGCTGTTTTTT; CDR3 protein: CASSYHRYTGELFF
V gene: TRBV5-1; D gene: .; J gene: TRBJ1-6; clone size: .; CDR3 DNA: TGCGCCAGCAGCTTGAACCAGGGAGGCAATTCACCCCTCCACTTT; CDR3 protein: CASSLNQGGNSPLHF
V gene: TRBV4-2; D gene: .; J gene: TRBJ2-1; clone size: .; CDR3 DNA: TGTGCCAGCAGCCAAGATAAGCATGAGCAGTTCTTC; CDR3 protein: CASSQDKHEQFF
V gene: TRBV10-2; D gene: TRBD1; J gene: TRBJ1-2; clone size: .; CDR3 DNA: TGCGCCAGCACCGGCACAGGGGCCGGCTATGGCTACACCTTC; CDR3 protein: CASTGTGAGYGYTF
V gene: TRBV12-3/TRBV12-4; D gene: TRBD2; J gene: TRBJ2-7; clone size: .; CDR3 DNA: TGTGCCAGCAGCAGAATTGGGGGGGACGAGCAGTACTTC; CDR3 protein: CASSRIGGDEQYF
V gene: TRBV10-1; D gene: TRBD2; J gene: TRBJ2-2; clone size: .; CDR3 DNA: TGCGCCAGCAGTGATCGGGGGGGTTTAACCGGGGAGCTGTTTTTT; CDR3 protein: CASSDRGGLTGELFF
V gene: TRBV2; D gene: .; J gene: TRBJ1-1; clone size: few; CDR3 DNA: TGTGCCAGCAGTGGACAGACCCAATCGAACACTGAAGCTTTCTTT; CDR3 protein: CASSGQTQSNTEAFF
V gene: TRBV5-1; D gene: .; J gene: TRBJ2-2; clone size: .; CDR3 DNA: TGCGCCAGCAGCTTCGGACAGATTAACACCGGGGAGCTGTTTTTT; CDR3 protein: CASSFGQINTGELFF
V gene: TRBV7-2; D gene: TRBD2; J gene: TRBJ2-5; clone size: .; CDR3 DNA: TGTGCCAGCACCCTTGAAGCGGGGGGGCAAGAGACCCAGTACTTC; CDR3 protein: CASTLEAGGQETQYF
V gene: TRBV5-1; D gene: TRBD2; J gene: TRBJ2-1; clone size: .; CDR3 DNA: TGCGCCAGCAGCTTGGAGGCCAGCGGGAGGCTGTTCTTC; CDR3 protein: CASSLEASGRLFF
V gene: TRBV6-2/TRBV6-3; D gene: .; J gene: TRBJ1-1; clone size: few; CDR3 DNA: TGTGCCAGCAGTTACCCAAAGCGACAGCTGACGTTCATGAACACTGAAGCTTTCTTT; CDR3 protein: CASSYPKRQLTFMNTEAFF
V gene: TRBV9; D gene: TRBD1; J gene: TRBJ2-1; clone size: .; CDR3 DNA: TGTGCCAGCAGCACCCGACAGGGGGCCTACAATGAGCAGTTCTTC; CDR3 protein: CASSTRQGAYNEQFF
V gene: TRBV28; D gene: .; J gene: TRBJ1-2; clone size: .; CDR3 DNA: TGTGCCAGCAGTGCCCTCAGTCTCTATGGCTACACCTTC; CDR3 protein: CASSALSLYGYTF
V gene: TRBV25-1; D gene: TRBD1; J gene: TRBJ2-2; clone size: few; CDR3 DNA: TGTGCCAGCAGTGATCGGACAGGGTGGATCGGGGAGCTGTTTTTT; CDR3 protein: CASSDRTGWIGELFF
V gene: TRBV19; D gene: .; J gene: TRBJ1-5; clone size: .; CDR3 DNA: TGTGCCAGTAGTATAGATGGGGGCGGGCAGCCCCAGCATTTT; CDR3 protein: CASSIDGGGQPQHF
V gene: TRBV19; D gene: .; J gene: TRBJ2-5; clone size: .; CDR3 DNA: TGTGCCAGTAGTATCGATCTTGGTCAGGGGGAGACCCAGTACTTC; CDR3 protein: CASSIDLGQGETQYF
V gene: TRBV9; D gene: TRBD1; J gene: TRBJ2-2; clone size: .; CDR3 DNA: TGTGCCAGCAGCGTAGGGCCCAGGGGGCAGAACGGGGAGCTGTTTTTT; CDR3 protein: CASSVGPRGQNGELFF
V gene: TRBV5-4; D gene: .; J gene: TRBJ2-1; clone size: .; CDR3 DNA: TGTGCCAGCAGCTTGGTAAGGGAGTATGAGCAGTTCTTC; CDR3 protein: CASSLVREYEQFF
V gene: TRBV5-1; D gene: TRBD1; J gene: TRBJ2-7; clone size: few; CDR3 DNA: TGCGCCAGCAGCCGGACAGGGGGCTCCTACGAGCAGTACTTC; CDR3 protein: CASSRTGGSYEQYF
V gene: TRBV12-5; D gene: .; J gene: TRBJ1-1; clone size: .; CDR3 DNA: TGTGCTAGTGGTTTTTTAAACACTGAAGCTTTCTTT; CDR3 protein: CASGFLNTEAFF
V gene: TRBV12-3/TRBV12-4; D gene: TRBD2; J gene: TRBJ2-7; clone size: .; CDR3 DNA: TGTGCCAGCAGACCCGGGGGGAGGTACGAGCAGTACTTC; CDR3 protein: CASRPGGRYEQYF
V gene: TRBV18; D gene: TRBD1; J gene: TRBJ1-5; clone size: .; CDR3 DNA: TGTGCCAGCTCTCCGGACAGGGGCTATCAGCCCCAGCATTTT; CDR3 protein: CASSPDRGYQPQHF
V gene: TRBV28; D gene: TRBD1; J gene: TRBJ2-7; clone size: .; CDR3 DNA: TGTGCCAGCAGTTCATATTCGGGACAGGGGGCCTACGAGCAGTACTTC; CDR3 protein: CASSSYSGQGAYEQYF
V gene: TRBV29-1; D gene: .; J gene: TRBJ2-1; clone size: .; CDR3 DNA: TGCAGCGTTGAATCCGGGGATGAGCAGTTCTTC; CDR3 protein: CSVESGDEQFF
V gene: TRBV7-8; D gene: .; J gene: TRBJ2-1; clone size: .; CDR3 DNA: TGTGCCAGCAGCTTAAGCGCCAGTTCCAGCTCCTACAATGAGCAGTTCTTC; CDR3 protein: CASSLSASSSSYNEQFF
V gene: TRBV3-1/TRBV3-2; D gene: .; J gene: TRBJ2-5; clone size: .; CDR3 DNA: TGTGCCAGCAGCCCAAGCGACAGCAACCAAGAGACCCAGTACTTC; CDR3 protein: CASSPSDSNQETQYF
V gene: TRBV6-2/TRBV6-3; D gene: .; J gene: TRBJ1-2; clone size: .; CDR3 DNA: TGTGCCAGCAGTCATGACAGCTATGGCTACACCTTC; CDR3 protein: CASSHDSYGYTF
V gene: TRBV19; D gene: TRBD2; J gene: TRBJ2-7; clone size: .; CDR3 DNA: TGTGCCAGTAGTATGACTAGCGGGGGTTACGAGCAGTACTTC; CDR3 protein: CASSMTSGGYEQYF
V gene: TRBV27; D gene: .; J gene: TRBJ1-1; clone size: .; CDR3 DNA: TGTGCCAGCAGTTTATCGGGCCAAAACACTGAAGCTTTCTTT; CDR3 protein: CASSLSGQNTEAFF
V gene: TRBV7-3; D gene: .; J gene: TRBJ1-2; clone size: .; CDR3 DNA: TGTGCCAGCAGTCCCGGTACTAACTATGGCTACACCTTC; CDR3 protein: CASSPGTNYGYTF
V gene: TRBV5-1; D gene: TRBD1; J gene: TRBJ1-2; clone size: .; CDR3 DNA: TGCGCCAGCAGCCCCGGACAGGGAACTGGCTACACCTTC; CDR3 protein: CASSPGQGTGYTF
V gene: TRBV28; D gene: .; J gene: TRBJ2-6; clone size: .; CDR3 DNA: TGTGCCAGTACAGGGGGGGTGGCTGGGGCCAACGTCCTGACTTTC; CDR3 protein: CASTGGVAGANVLTF
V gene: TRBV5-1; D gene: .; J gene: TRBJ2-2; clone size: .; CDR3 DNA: TGCGCCAGCAGCTTGCGGGGACAAGGGCCCTACGCGAACACCGGGGAGCTGTTTTTT; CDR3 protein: CASSLRGQGPYANTGELFF
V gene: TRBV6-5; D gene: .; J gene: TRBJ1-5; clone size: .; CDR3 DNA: TGTGCCAGCAGGGACAAGGTTCGGGATCAGCCCCAGCATTTT; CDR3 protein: CASRDKVRDQPQHF
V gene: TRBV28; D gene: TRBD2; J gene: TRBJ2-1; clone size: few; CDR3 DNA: TGTGCCAGCAGCACCCTCGGGACTAGCTCCTACAATGAGCAGTTCTTC; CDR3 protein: CASSTLGTSSYNEQFF
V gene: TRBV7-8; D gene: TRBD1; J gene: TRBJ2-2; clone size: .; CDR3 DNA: TGTGCCAGCAGCTTACGTTCAGGGGCAGGGGGCACCGGGGAGCTGTTTTTT; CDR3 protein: CASSLRSGAGGTGELFF
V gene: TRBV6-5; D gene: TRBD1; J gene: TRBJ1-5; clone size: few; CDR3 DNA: TGTGCCAGCACCACCCGGACAGGGAATCAGCCCCAGCATTTT; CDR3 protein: CASTTRTGNQPQHF
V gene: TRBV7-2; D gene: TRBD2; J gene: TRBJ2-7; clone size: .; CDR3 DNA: TGTGCCAGCAGCTGGACTAGCGGGGTGGGGGAGCAGTACTTC; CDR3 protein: CASSWTSGVGEQYF
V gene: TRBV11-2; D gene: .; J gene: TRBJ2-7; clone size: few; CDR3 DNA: TGTGCCAGCAGCTCGACAGTAAATGAGCAGTACTTC; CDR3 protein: CASSSTVNEQYF